These T cell receptor beta chains were read from a single sample in a study of shared clonotypes between healthy human individuals. The table came from immunoSEQ multiplex PCR; TCRdb's copy has only in-frame clones and leaves some out. The sample contains about 2.2 million clones, 90% to 95% of which appear only once. What was sequenced was naive CD8+ T cells from PBMCs. Receptors originate from a young man in good health. Some clones in this sample may be carry-over from other donors' samples. Both conserved end residues are part of each CDR3. The D gene is left open where the match is weak. Where a row states a size, it is once, few, many or the class of an expanded clone; other rows omit it.

V,size,J,D,length,CDR3,DNA
TRBV9,-,TRBJ2-1,TRBD2,16,CASSVASGRIIDEQFF,TGTGCCAGCAGCGTAGCTAGCGGGAGGATTATAGATGAGCAGTTCTTC
TRBV19,once,TRBJ2-1,-,13,CASSTGLYNEQFF,TGTGCCAGTAGTACCGGACTGTACAATGAGCAGTTCTTC
TRBV12-5,-,TRBJ2-5,-,17,CASAPGWGGSTQETQYF,TGTGCTAGTGCCCCGGGCTGGGGGGGCTCGACCCAAGAGACCCAGTACTTC
TRBV7-6,-,TRBJ2-7,TRBD2,16,CASSTGLAEQSYEQYF,TGTGCCAGCAGCACGGGACTAGCGGAACAGAGCTACGAGCAGTACTTC
TRBV6-5,-,TRBJ2-5,-,14,CASSVNQGQETQYF,TGTGCCAGCAGCGTAAACCAGGGTCAGGAGACCCAGTACTTC
TRBV27,-,TRBJ2-5,-,16,CASSLSSGRTGETQYF,TGTGCCAGCAGTTTATCCAGCGGGCGAACGGGGGAGACCCAGTACTTC
TRBV30,-,TRBJ1-5,-,13,CAWSGTEFQPQHF,TGTGCCTGGAGTGGGACAGAATTCCAGCCCCAGCATTTT
TRBV14,few,TRBJ1-1,-,16,CASSPRGQGMNTEAFF,TGTGCCAGCAGCCCTCGGGGGCAGGGTATGAACACTGAAGCTTTCTTT
TRBV5-1,once,TRBJ2-7,-,14,CASSLTGEFYEQYF,TGCGCCAGCAGCTTAACGGGGGAGTTCTACGAGCAGTACTTC
TRBV5-1,-,TRBJ2-5,-,14,CASSSRTEQETQYF,TGCGCCAGCAGCTCGCGGACCGAACAAGAGACCCAGTACTTC
TRBV5-1,-,TRBJ2-7,-,15,CASSLVPGTMNEQYF,TGCGCCAGCAGCTTGGTGCCAGGGACGATGAACGAGCAGTACTTC
TRBV11-2,-,TRBJ2-7,-,13,CASSLALNYEQYF,TGTGCCAGCAGCTTAGCCCTCAACTACGAGCAGTACTTC
TRBV19,-,TRBJ2-3,TRBD2,16,CASSRDAGESTDTQYF,TGTGCCAGTAGTAGAGATGCGGGGGAGAGTACAGATACGCAGTATTTT
TRBV19,-,TRBJ1-1,TRBD1,15,CASSLYRGTTTEAFF,TGTGCCAGTAGTTTATACAGGGGGACGACCACTGAAGCTTTCTTT
TRBV27,-,TRBJ2-5,TRBD2,18,CASSLVGTSGSLTETQYF,TGTGCCAGCAGTTTGGTCGGGACTAGCGGGAGTCTTACGGAGACCCAGTACTTC